Each of the 5 T cell receptor beta chains below was sequenced from the same sample in a study of T-cell reconstitution after alpha-beta-depleted transplantation in children. Unique molecular identifiers were incorporated when the TCRbeta library was constructed. TCRdb called the PCR reads again in MiXCR, with one record for every CDR3 protein. Of about 980,000 distinct CDR3 sequences listed, roughly 29% are singletons. Sample: PBMCs, mostly from graft donor cells, taken 360 days after TCRalphabeta/CD19-depleted stem cell transplant. These receptors were obtained from a boy younger than two who had a stem cell transplant for SCID, so the T cells may come from the graft donor.

This chain joins TRBV27 and TRBJ2-7, with unresolved D. Germline lookup yields CDR1 MNHEY and CDR2 SMNVEV (reference sequence). Trimming took off 2 bases at V and 4 bases at J, with 15 bases between the two ends. CDR3 length: 15 amino acids. CDR3 nucleotides: TGTGCCAGCAGTTTAAAGAGGTCAGTCATTTACGAGCAGTACTTC. Protein sequence: CASSLKRSVIYEQYF.

This clonotype was recorded a few times. The chain couples TRBV11-1 to TRBJ2-1; possibly TRBD1 for D (6 bases). The CDR3 extends over 18 amino acids. Trimming left V 4 bases short and J 5 bases short, with 24 bases between. Per the germline V gene, CDR1 is SGHAT and CDR2 is FQDESV (reference sequence). The CDR3 spells CASSSLGPPWTADNEQFF. The CDR3 bases are TGTGCCAGCAGCTCATTAGGACCCCCTTGGACAGCAGACAATGAGCAGTTCTTC.

This CDR3 reads CASSLGDRGYTIYF. In nucleotides, the CDR3 is TGTGCCAGCAGCTTGGGCGACAGGGGTTACACCATATATTTT. The rearrangement uses TRBV7-9 and TRBJ1-3; 8 positions agree with TRBD1. From germline, CDR1 is SEHNR and CDR2 FQNEAQ (reference sequence). V lost 3 bases to trimming and J lost 8 bases; unmatched junction nucleotides: 6. This CDR3 region has 14 residues. The full variable domain, completed using reference TRBV7-9 and TRBJ1-3, is DTGVSQNPRHKITKRGQNVTFRCDPISEHNRLYWYRQTLGQGPEFLTYFQNEAQLEKSRLLSDRFSAERPKGSFSTLEIQRTEQGDSAMYLCASSLGDRGYTIYFGEGSWLTVV.

This clonotype was observed a handful of times. The chain is built from TRBV7-8 and TRBJ2-2; either TRBD1 or TRBD2 may supply D (5 bases each). CDR3 length: 16 amino acids. Germline V lookup: CDR1 SGHVS, CDR2 FQNEAQ. V shed 3 bases and J shed 3 bases, with 14 bases lying between them. The CDR3 loop reads CASSFGWGLYTGELFF. CDR3 DNA: TGTGCCAGCAGCTTCGGGTGGGGGTTGTACACCGGGGAGCTGTTTTTT.

This clonotype is a singleton in its sample. The CDR3 region is CASSQVQRGGTDTQYF. In DNA form, the CDR3 reads TGCGCCAGCAGCCAAGTCCAGCGGGGGGGAACAGATACGCAGTATTTT. V gene TRBV4-3 combines with J gene TRBJ2-3; 10 bases fit TRBD2. The length of the CDR3 is 16 residues. Trimming took 1 base from V and 3 from J; bases not matched to a gene: 4. Germline V gene lookup returns CDR1 LGHNA and CDR2 YSLEER.